One sample yielded the 13 T cell receptor beta chains listed below, sequenced in a study of human T cells and chemical hapten exposure. TCRdb fed the RACE reads into MiXCR, producing one record per CDR3 protein. The sample holds more than 250,000 distinct CDR3 sequences; just under 8% are singletons and the top ten take 1.2%. Time point meaning: pre-sensitization, week 0. Indicated treatment: therapeutic diphenylcyclopropenone sensitization with weekly scalp DPC. The specimen comprised whole blood, sampled in connection with sensitization to the hapten diphenylcyclopropenone (DPC). These receptors all come from a man aged 18 to 30 with alopecia areata. Some clones in this sample may be carry-over from other donors' samples.

Only a few counts were recorded for this clonotype. CDR3 in amino acids: CAINRLFTDTQYF. The CDR3 DNA follows: TGTGCCATCAACAGACTTTTCACAGATACGCAGTATTTT. The chain is built from TRBV10-3 and TRBJ2-3; no reliable D call. Trimming took off 7 bases at V and 2 bases at J, with 10 bases between the two ends. Germline CDR1 ENHRY, CDR2 SYGVKD. The CDR3 is 13 amino acids.

This rearrangement joins TRBV10-3 to TRBJ2-5; 9 bases fit TRBD1. With V trimmed by 2 bases and J by 4 bases, 14 bases remained unmatched. Looked up from germline, CDR1 is ENHRY and CDR2 is SYGVKD. The CDR3 has 18 amino acids. CDR3 coding DNA: TGTGCCATCAGTGAGCGGGGACAGGGACGAGTTCGCCGAGAGACCCAGTACTTC. It codes for CAISERGQGRVRRETQYF.

V gene TRBV4-3 combines with J gene TRBJ1-1; no clear D. Trimming took 4 bases from V and 5 from J, leaving 14 bases between them. The CDR3 is 14 amino acids. The germline V gene encodes CDR1 LGHNA and CDR2 YSLEER. DNA of the CDR3: TGCGCCAGCAGCCCGTACTTTCCGGGTACTGAAGCTTTCTTT. It translates to CASSPYFPGTEAFF.

This clonotype was counted a few times. This chain links TRBV29-1 with TRBJ1-4; D is uncertain. Germline CDR1 is SQVTM and CDR2 is ANQGSEA. Between the trimmed V and J ends, which lost 6 bases and 7 bases, there was a span of 15 bases. The CDR3 runs to 13 residues. CDR3 nucleotide sequence: TGCAGCGTGCTGAAACCTATGGGTGAAAAACTGTTTTTT. Encoded protein: CSVLKPMGEKLFF.

This clonotype was seen ten or more times. The rearrangement links TRBV9 to TRBJ2-1; weak D call: TRBD2 (5 bases). The length of the CDR3 is 12 residues. Germline V gene sequence: CDR1 SGDLS, CDR2 YYNGEE. The germline V and J ends were trimmed by 4 bases and 8 bases, with 10 bases remaining between them. For the CDR3, the DNA is TGTGCCAGCAGCCCACGGGGTTATGAGCAGTTCTTC. Protein sequence: CASSPRGYEQFF. Variable domain in full (rest from reference TRBV9 and TRBJ2-1): DSGVTQTPKHLITATGQRVTLRCSPRSGDLSVYWYQQSLDQGLQFLIQYYNGEERAKGNILERFSAQQFPDLHSELNLSSLELGDSALYFCASSPRGYEQFFGPGTRLTVL.

The J gene is TRBJ1-1, the V gene TRBV4-1, with D hard to call. The CDR3 has 13 amino acids. V lost 3 bases and J lost 1, with 6 bases in between. Germline lookup yields CDR1 MGHRA and CDR2 YSYEKL. The chain's CDR3 is CASSQWRNTEAFF. CDR3 in DNA: TGCGCCAGCAGCCAGTGGAGGAACACTGAAGCTTTCTTT.

This clonotype was seen a few times. The V and J genes are TRBV2 and TRBJ1-2, with D hard to call. V was cut by 3 bases and J by 4 bases, with 12 bases left in between. The CDR3 covers 14 residues. Germline lookup yields CDR1 SNHLY and CDR2 FYNNEI. The CDR3 DNA reads as TGTGCCAGCAGTGACACGGGCAGGCCCTATGGCTACACCTTC. Its translation is CASSDTGRPYGYTF.

This sequence joins TRBV5-1 and TRBJ2-7; TRBD1 agrees at 8 bases. Per the germline V gene, CDR1 is SGHRS and CDR2 is YFSETQ. This CDR3 has 16 residues. Losses at the gene ends were 7 bases for V and 0 bases for J; bases not matched to a gene: 12. Written as DNA, the CDR3 is TGCGCCAGCCGAGAGCTGTACAGGGGGAGCTCCTACGAGCAGTACTTC. This codes for CASRELYRGSSYEQYF.

This clonotype was counted between two and nine times. The genes are TRBV29-1 and TRBJ1-2; D gene ambiguous. V was clipped by 4 bases and J by 9 bases, with 12 bases between them. Germline CDR1 is SQVTM and CDR2 is ANQGSEA. The CDR3 totals 11 residues. The CDR3 DNA reads as TGCAGCGTTGTAACGAGTCATCGCTACACCTTC. It specifies CSVVTSHRYTF.

This clonotype was counted a few times. The CDR3 loop is CASSYGPGTGLEQYF. The CDR3 DNA is TGTGCCAGCAGTTACGGGCCCGGGACAGGGTTGGAGCAGTACTTC. The chain uses TRBV6-2 or TRBV6-3 and TRBJ2-7, with 9 bases matching TRBD1. Per germline, CDR1 MNHEY and CDR2 SVGEGT. Trimming cost V 2 bases and J 7 bases; bases outside gene matches: 9. The CDR3 contains 15 residues.

The J gene is TRBJ2-3, the V gene TRBV6-2 or TRBV6-3; 9 bases match TRBD1. Germline V gives CDR1 MNHEY, CDR2 SVGEGT. Losses at the gene ends were 3 bases for V and 6 bases for J; bases not matched to a gene: 7. The CDR3 covers 15 residues. The CDR3 DNA is TGTGCCAGCAGTTATGGGACAGGGAGTCCGGATACGCAGTATTTT. As protein: CASSYGTGSPDTQYF.

This clonotype showed up just a few times. The V gene is TRBV7-2, the J gene TRBJ1-1; D remains unclear. V lost 5 bases, J lost 5 bases, and 12 bases lay in between. Germline lookup yields CDR1 SGHTA and CDR2 FQGNSA. This CDR3 is 13 amino acids long. CDR3 loop: CASSIPLMTEAFF. The CDR3 region has the DNA TGTGCCAGCAGCATCCCCTTAATGACTGAAGCTTTCTTT.

This clonotype was picked up a small number of times. The chain couples TRBV12-3 or TRBV12-4 to TRBJ2-5; the match to TRBD1 covers 8 bases. This CDR3 region has 14 residues. The J segment lost 5 bases and the V segment lost 5 bases, leaving 7 bases of the junction unmatched. In DNA, the CDR3 is TGTGCCAGCAGTGAACAGGGGGAGGTGGAGACCCAGTACTTC. This codes for CASSEQGEVETQYF.